This record concerns one T cell receptor beta chain sequence. In germline, CDR1 is SNHLY, CDR2 FYNNEI. The V gene end was trimmed by 7 bases and the J gene end by 1 base; junction bases not matched to a gene: 9. This CDR3 has 15 residues. Methods used by the authors: Estimates of nucleated cell counts were drawn from the amplification of reference gene primers. The table came from immunoSEQ multiplex PCR; TCRdb's copy has only in-frame clones and leaves some out. Clone size and V and J calls were adopted from that table, with D and trimming inferred from the DNA. This table holds about 74,000 clones, around nine tenths found once. This entry comes from a study of blood T cell repertoires in COVID-19. The overall study: Italy, Spain and the United States were the sources of the convalescent and acute COVID-19 samples.

The receptor was derived from an elderly woman with acute or convalescent COVID-19. The sequenced sample was peripheral blood. The gene calls are TRBV2 and TRBJ2-7; 8 bases are a match to TRBD2. This CDR3 is CASIGSGRSSYEQYF. The CDR3 nucleotides read TGTGCCAGCATTGGGAGCGGGAGAAGTTCCTACGAGCAGTACTTC.